The 31 T cell receptor beta chains listed next were all sequenced from one sample in a study of control samples from healthy donors and cancer patients. Repertoires were generated with immunoSEQ multiplex PCR, while TCRdb's copy carries only in-frame clones and drops some. This table holds about 170,000 clones, around 93% found once. Sequencing used blood. The origin of the receptors is a woman in her sixties in good health.

The chain carries TRBV5-1 and TRBJ2-3; D might be TRBD1 (6 bases). Looked up from germline, CDR1 is SGHRS and CDR2 is YFSETQ. The V end was cut by 4 bases, the J end by 2 bases, with 14 bases between. The CDR3 length is 15 residues. The chain's CDR3 is CASSTGQLFTDTQYF. CDR3 sequence (DNA): TGCGCCAGCAGCACCGGACAGTTATTCACAGATACGCAGTATTTT.

Here the CDR3 DNA reads TGTGCCATCAGATTAAAACAGGGGACTTACACTGAAGCTTTCTTT. Protein product: CAIRLKQGTYTEAFF. The rearrangement links TRBV10-3 to TRBJ1-1; TRBD1 matches 7 bases. Looked up from germline, CDR1 is ENHRY and CDR2 is SYGVKD. The V gene end was trimmed by 6 bases and the J gene end by 3 bases; junction bases not matched to a gene: 10. CDR3 length: 15 residues.

The chain carries TRBV27 and TRBJ1-5; weak D call: TRBD1 (6 bases). Trimming took 5 bases from V and 4 from J, leaving 12 bases between them. The CDR3 has 14 amino acids. Per the germline V gene, CDR1 is MNHEY and CDR2 is SMNVEV (reference sequence). The DNA of the CDR3 is TGTGCCAGCAGTAAACCTCAGGGGAATCAGCCCCAGCATTTT. Translating it yields CASSKPQGNQPQHF.

The genes are TRBV4-3 and TRBJ1-2, with 7 nucleotides matching TRBD1. V shed 0 bases and J 5 bases; nucleotides not matched to a gene: 9. CDR3 size: 16 residues. Looked up from germline, CDR1 is LGHNA and CDR2 is YSLEER. In nucleotides, the CDR3 is TGCGCCAGCAGCCAAGATTCCAGGACAGGCACTTATGGCTACACCTTC. The encoded protein is CASSQDSRTGTYGYTF.

The chain combines TRBV30 with TRBJ1-1; D is ambiguous. The ends were cut back, 1 base at V and 7 bases at J, with 10 bases in the middle. The CDR3 sequence is 12 residues long. Germline V CDR1 and CDR2: GTSNPN, SVGIG (reference sequence). The CDR3 sequence is CAWSGSTDEAFF. CDR3 bases: TGTGCCTGGAGTGGATCTACCGATGAAGCTTTCTTT.

The chain recombines TRBV19 with TRBJ1-3; D is ambiguous. Germline V lookup: CDR1 LNHDA, CDR2 SQIVND (reference sequence). CDR3 size: 15 residues. V was cut by 6 bases and J by 7 bases, with 19 bases left in between. In nucleotides, the CDR3 is TGTGCCAGTAGCACAATGATTAATCCCCGTAACACCATATATTTT. Its protein product is CASSTMINPRNTIYF. Full variable domain (rest looked up from reference TRBV19 and TRBJ1-3): DGGITQSPKYLFRKEGQNVTLSCEQNLNHDAMYWYRQDPGQGLRLIYYSQIVNDFQKGDIAEGYSVSREKKESFPLTVTSAQKNPTAFYLCASSTMINPRNTIYFGEGSWLTVV.

The chain joins TRBV27 to TRBJ2-5; D remains unclear. This CDR3 is built from 14 residues. Trimming stripped 3 bases from V and 3 bases from J, with 11 bases between. Germline lookup yields CDR1 MNHEY and CDR2 SMNVEV (reference sequence). This chain's CDR3 is CASSFLGKKETQYF. The CDR3 DNA follows: TGTGCCAGCAGTTTTTTAGGGAAGAAAGAGACCCAGTACTTC.

The chain links TRBV5-5 to TRBJ2-7; TRBD2 is a possible D gene (5 bases). Looked up from germline, CDR1 is SGHKS and CDR2 is YYEKEE (reference sequence). Deletions cut 1 base from V and 5 bases from J, with 22 bases between. The CDR3 totals 17 residues. The CDR3 reads CASSLRIGSSGIDEQYF. The CDR3 bases are TGTGCCAGCAGCTTGAGGATCGGTTCATCGGGGATCGACGAGCAGTACTTC.

The rearrangement joins TRBV5-1 to TRBJ1-2; D is ambiguous. Germline CDR1 and CDR2: SGHRS and YFSETQ. This CDR3 region has 14 residues. V lost 0 bases to trimming and J lost 6 bases, with 12 bases between them. CDR3 sequence (DNA): TGCGCCAGCAGCTTGGGGTCCCAGCCCAATGGCTACACCTTC. Residues: CASSLGSQPNGYTF.

V and J are TRBV7-3 and TRBJ2-5, with D possibly being TRBD2 (6 bases). Germline V CDR1 and CDR2: SGHTA, FQGTGA. There are 17 residues in the CDR3. V lost 5 bases and J 4 bases, leaving 23 bases between the germline ends. CDR3 bases: TGTGCCAGCAGCCCCTTCCCCGCAGGAGGGACTGCAGAGACCCAGTACTTC. It encodes CASSPFPAGGTAETQYF.

The rearrangement uses TRBV7-3 and TRBJ2-3; D is possibly TRBD1 or TRBD2 (5 bases each). Germline V gene lookup returns CDR1 SGHTA and CDR2 FQGTGA. Trimming took off 5 bases at V and 0 bases at J, with 21 bases between the two ends. CDR3 length: 18 amino acids. The CDR3 region has the DNA TGTGCCAGCAGCAAAAGGGGCGGGCCTACCTTTAGCACAGATACGCAGTATTTT. This sequence encodes CASSKRGGPTFSTDTQYF.

The chain has TRBV3-1 (or the pseudogene TRBV3-2) and TRBJ2-3, with 7 bases aligning to TRBD2. The J segment lost 2 bases and the V segment lost 2 bases, leaving 4 bases of the junction unmatched. This CDR3 has 15 residues. Germline V gene sequence: CDR1 LGHDT, CDR2 YNNKEL (reference sequence). The CDR3 nucleotides read TGTGCCAGCAGCCAACCTAGCGGATACACAGATACGCAGTATTTT. Residues: CASSQPSGYTDTQYF.

This clone has only one observation. The CDR3 DNA reads TGTGCCAGCAGTTTCCCGGGGAATCGATCCTACGAGCAGTACTTC. Protein sequence: CASSFPGNRSYEQYF. V usage is TRBV6-2 or TRBV6-3 and J usage is TRBJ2-7, with D tentatively TRBD2 (5 bases). Germline CDR1 and CDR2: MNHEY and SVGEGT. Deletions cut 4 bases from V and 1 base from J, with 14 bases between. The CDR3 length is 15 residues.

This clone has just one count. The chain uses TRBV5-6 and TRBJ2-7; the D call may be TRBD1 or TRBD2 (5 bases each). The CDR3 covers 14 residues. V lost 0 bases and J lost 0, with 7 bases in between. From germline, CDR1 is SGHDT and CDR2 YYEEEE. The CDR3 DNA reads as TGTGCCAGCAGCTTGGGAGGGGACTCCTACGAGCAGTACTTC. Protein: CASSLGGDSYEQYF. Full variable domain (remainder filled in from reference TRBV5-6 and TRBJ2-7): DAGVTQSPTHLIKTRGQQVTLRCSPKSGHDTVSWYQQALGQGPQFIFQYYEEEERQRGNFPDRFSGHQFPNYSSELNVNALLLGDSALYLCASSLGGDSYEQYFGPGTRLTVT.

The chain couples TRBV18 to TRBJ2-6; 12 nucleotides align to TRBD1. This CDR3 spans 17 amino acids. Germline CDR1 KGHSH, CDR2 LQKENI. The V segment lost 6 bases and the J segment 2 bases; nucleotides outside the gene matches: 5. The CDR3: CASSGQGAIAGANVLTF. The DNA for the CDR3 is TGTGCCAGCTCGGGACAGGGGGCGATAGCTGGGGCCAACGTCCTGACTTTC. Supplemented by reference TRBV18 and TRBJ2-6, the full variable domain reads NAGVMQNPRHLVRRRGQEARLRCSPMKGHSHVYWYRQLPEEGLKFMVYLQKENIIDESGMPKERFSAEFPKEGPSILRIQQVVRGDSAAYFCASSGQGAIAGANVLTFGAGSRLTVL.

The chain uses TRBV25-1 and TRBJ2-3; no firm D call. The germline V gene encodes CDR1 MGHDK and CDR2 SYGVNS. The CDR3 contains 15 residues. Trimming pared 2 bases from V and 3 bases from J, leaving 12 bases between. CDR3 nucleotides: TGTGCCAGCAGTGAAGGTTATGGAGTAACAGATACGCAGTATTTT. It is translated as CASSEGYGVTDTQYF.

This chain uses TRBV10-1 with TRBJ1-5, with D tentatively TRBD1 (6 bases). V lost 8 bases and J lost 3, with 14 bases in between. Germline CDR1 is WNHNN and CDR2 is SYGVQD (reference sequence). CDR3 length: 14 amino acids. The CDR3 nucleotides read TGCGCCAGCTTCACAGGACAGACCAATCAGCCCCAGCATTTT. Amino acid sequence: CASFTGQTNQPQHF.

V and J are TRBV7-6 and TRBJ1-6; D possibly corresponds to TRBD1 (5 bases). This CDR3 is built from 15 residues. Trimming took off 1 base at V and 9 bases at J, with 13 bases between the two ends. Per germline, CDR1 SGHVS and CDR2 FNYEAQ. The DNA for the CDR3 is TGTGCCAGCAGCTTAGGGACAATACGAAGTTCACCCCTCCACTTT. It translates to CASSLGTIRSSPLHF.

V is TRBV11-3 and J is TRBJ2-3, with D hard to call. This CDR3 is built from 13 residues. In germline, CDR1 is SGHNT, CDR2 YENEEA. V shed 1 base and J shed 6 bases, with 8 bases lying between them. CDR3: CASSLAHWDTQYF. CDR3 DNA sequence: TGTGCCAGCAGCTTAGCTCATTGGGATACGCAGTATTTT.

The rearrangement uses TRBV7-8 and TRBJ1-5; 9 bases align to TRBD1. Germline loops: CDR1 SGHVS, CDR2 FQNEAQ. V lost 5 bases to trimming and J lost 7 bases; unmatched junction nucleotides: 9. The CDR3 is made up of 15 amino acids. The CDR3 DNA sequence: TGTGCCAGCAGCGAGGACAGGGGCTGGGGGCAGCCCCAGCATTTT. As protein: CASSEDRGWGQPQHF.

The table lists this clone with a count of one. The rearrangement uses TRBV3-1 (or the pseudogene TRBV3-2) and TRBJ1-4, with no clear D. CDR3 size: 15 residues. CDR1 LGHDT and CDR2 YNNKEL come from the germline V gene (reference sequence). With 1 base removed from V and 6 bases from J, the gap between germline ends came to 12 bases. CDR3 in DNA: TGTGCCAGCAGCCAAGTTCTCCAGTCGGATGAAAAACTGTTTTTT. This translates into CASSQVLQSDEKLFF.

This clone was detected ten times or more. The V gene is TRBV7-9, the J gene TRBJ2-7; D is uncertain. Germline values: CDR1 SEHNR, CDR2 FQNEAQ (reference sequence). The CDR3 spans 11 residues. The ends were cut back, 1 base at V and 5 bases at J, with 3 bases in the middle. DNA of the CDR3: TGTGCCAGCAGCTTAGATAACGAGCAGTACTTC. It translates to CASSLDNEQYF.

Remarks on this clone: Because it lacks the conserved phenylalanine or tryptophan at the end, this CDR3 is likely a read error. In DNA, the CDR3 is TGTGCCAGCAGTTACCCCTCCTACGAGCAGTACCTC. It yields the protein CASSYPSYEQYL. The rearrangement uses TRBV6-2 or TRBV6-3 and TRBJ2-7; D gene uncertain. Trimming removed 2 bases from V and 0 bases from J, with 2 bases in between. Germline V gives CDR1 MNHEY, CDR2 SVGEGT. The CDR3 has 12 residues.

The chain joins TRBV7-9 to TRBJ1-1, with TRBD1 as a possible D gene (5 bases). Deletions cut 6 bases from V and 7 bases from J, with 9 bases between. The CDR3 has 11 amino acids. Germline CDR1 is SEHNR and CDR2 is FQNEAQ (reference sequence). CDR3 region: CASRQTGEAFF. In DNA, the CDR3 is TGTGCCAGCAGGCAAACAGGTGAAGCTTTCTTT.

This clone is a singleton in its sample. The chain is built from TRBV13 and TRBJ2-2, with no clear D. Germline CDR1 is PRHDT and CDR2 is FYEKMQ (reference sequence). V was trimmed by 1 base and J by 4 bases, leaving 7 bases between them. The length of the CDR3 is 14 residues. The CDR3 spells CASSLVDPTGELFF. DNA for the CDR3: TGTGCCAGCAGCTTAGTGGACCCCACCGGGGAGCTGTTTTTT.

The chain joins TRBV7-3 to TRBJ2-5; possibly TRBD2 for D (6 bases). Germline V gives CDR1 SGHTA, CDR2 FQGTGA. The CDR3 extends over 15 amino acids. Trimming shortened V by 1 base and J by 5 bases, and 14 bases separated the two germline ends. The CDR3 spells CASSLMGLQEETQYF. Here the CDR3 DNA reads TGTGCCAGCAGCTTAATGGGACTCCAGGAGGAGACCCAGTACTTC.

The CDR3 spells CASSRGQFVDGYTF. Written as DNA, the CDR3 is TGTGCCAGCAGTAGGGGACAGTTCGTGGATGGCTACACCTTC. V is TRBV6-5 and J is TRBJ1-2; TRBD1 aligns across 7 bases. V was pared by 5 bases and J by 6 bases, with 9 bases of the junction left unmatched. Per the germline V gene, CDR1 is MNHEY and CDR2 is SVGAGI. The CDR3 runs 14 residues.

V and J are TRBV6-5 and TRBJ1-1; D not resolved. Germline V lookup: CDR1 MNHEY, CDR2 SVGAGI. V dropped 3 bases and J dropped 7 bases, with 15 bases sitting between them. This CDR3 comprises 14 residues. The CDR3 region is CASSYMKGSGEAFF. The CDR3 DNA is TGTGCCAGCAGTTATATGAAGGGTAGTGGTGAAGCTTTCTTT.

This chain links TRBV6-4 with TRBJ2-1; 9 bases are a match to TRBD2. The ends lost 3 bases at V and 5 bases at J; junction bases unmatched: 11. Germline loops: CDR1 MRHNA, CDR2 SNTAGT. The CDR3 length is 17 residues. The CDR3 DNA follows: TGTGCCAGCAGTGATTCAGCGGGGGGCCTGAATGACAATGAGCAGTTCTTC. Protein sequence: CASSDSAGGLNDNEQFF.

The chain has TRBV19 and TRBJ1-1; a weak D match, TRBD1 (5 bases). There are 15 residues in the CDR3. Trimming took off 4 bases at V and 3 bases at J, with 15 bases between the two ends. Germline CDR1 reads LNHDA; CDR2 reads SQIVND (reference sequence). The CDR3: CASSKRLGGDTEAFF. CDR3 bases: TGTGCCAGTAGTAAGCGTTTGGGGGGGGACACTGAAGCTTTCTTT.

The chain is built from TRBV5-6 and TRBJ2-2, with 7 bases aligning to TRBD1. V dropped 0 bases and J dropped 6; count of bases not matched to a gene: 5. CDR1 is SGHDT, CDR2 YYEEEE, per germline. The CDR3 has 15 amino acids. Here the CDR3 reads CASSLAWQGAGELFF. The CDR3 nucleotides are TGTGCCAGCAGCTTGGCCTGGCAGGGGGCCGGGGAGCTGTTTTTT.